The 3 T cell receptor beta chains given below trace back to one sample, sequenced in a study of cytomegalovirus exposure and HLA in healthy donors. PCR was performed using 60 Vbeta and 13 Jbeta primers. Using immunoSEQ multiplex PCR, the repertoire was profiled, and TCRdb retains in-frame clones only, with some absent. The sample includes 200,000 to 250,000 clones, roughly 84% of them seen just once. Sequenced material: PBMCs. The source is a man aged 45-65 years in good health and CMV-seronegative.

The V and J genes are TRBV5-1 and TRBJ2-7, with 10 nucleotides matching TRBD1. The length of the CDR3 is 15 residues. Germline V gene sequence: CDR1 SGHRS, CDR2 YFSETQ. V trimming: 0 bases; J trimming: 3 bases; junction bases outside the gene matches: 3. CDR3 region: CASSLGTGGYYEQYF. Written as DNA, the CDR3 is TGCGCCAGCAGCTTGGGGACAGGGGGTTACTACGAGCAGTACTTC.

This chain links TRBV27 with TRBJ2-6; 8 bases fit TRBD1. The germline V gene has CDR1 MNHEY and CDR2 SMNVEV (reference sequence). The CDR3 consists of 16 residues. V trimming: 6 bases; J trimming: 0 bases; junction bases outside the gene matches: 4. The DNA of the CDR3 is TGTGCCAGCAGCAGGACAGGGCACTCTGGGGCCAACGTCCTGACTTTC. Protein product: CASSRTGHSGANVLTF.

The chain joins TRBV27 to TRBJ1-6; 10 nucleotides agree with TRBD1. With 5 bases clipped from V and 7 bases from J, the junction kept 5 bases outside the gene matches. This CDR3 is 15 amino acids long. Germline V gene sequence: CDR1 MNHEY, CDR2 SMNVEV (reference sequence). For the CDR3, the DNA is TGTGCCAGCAGTGCCACGGACAGGGGGAATTCACCCCTCCACTTT. It is translated as CASSATDRGNSPLHF.